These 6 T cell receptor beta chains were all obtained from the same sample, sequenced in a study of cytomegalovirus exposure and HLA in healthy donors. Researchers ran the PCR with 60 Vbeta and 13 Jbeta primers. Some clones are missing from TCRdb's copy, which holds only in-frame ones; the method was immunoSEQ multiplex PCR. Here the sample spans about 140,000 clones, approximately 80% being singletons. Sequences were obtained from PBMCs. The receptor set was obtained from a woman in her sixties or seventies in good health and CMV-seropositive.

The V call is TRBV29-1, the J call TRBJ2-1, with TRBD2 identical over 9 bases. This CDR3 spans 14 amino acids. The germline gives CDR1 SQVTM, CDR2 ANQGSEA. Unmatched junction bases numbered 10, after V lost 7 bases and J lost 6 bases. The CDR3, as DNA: TGCAGCGCTGGTCGTGGCGGGAGGGGCAATGAGCAGTTCTTC. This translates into CSAGRGGRGNEQFF.

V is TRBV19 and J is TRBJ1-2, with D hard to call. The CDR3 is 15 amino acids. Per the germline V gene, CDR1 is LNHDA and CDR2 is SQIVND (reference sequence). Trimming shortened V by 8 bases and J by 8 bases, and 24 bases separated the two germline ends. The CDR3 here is CASRLGVSPSGGYTF. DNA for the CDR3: TGTGCCAGTCGCCTCGGGGTCAGTCCCTCGGGCGGCTACACCTTC.

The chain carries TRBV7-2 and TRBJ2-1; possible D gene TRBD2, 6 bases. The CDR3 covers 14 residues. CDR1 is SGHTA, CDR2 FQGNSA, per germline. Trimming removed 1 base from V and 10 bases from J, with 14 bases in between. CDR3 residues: CASSLVGSRSEQFF. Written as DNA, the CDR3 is TGTGCCAGCAGCTTAGTCGGGAGCAGGAGCGAGCAGTTCTTC.

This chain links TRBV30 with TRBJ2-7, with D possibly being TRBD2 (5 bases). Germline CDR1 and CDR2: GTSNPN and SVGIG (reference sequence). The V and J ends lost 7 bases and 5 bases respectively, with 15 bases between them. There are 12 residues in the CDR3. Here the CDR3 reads CAYTSGYHEQYF. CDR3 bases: TGTGCCTACACCTCGGGGTACCACGAGCAGTACTTC.

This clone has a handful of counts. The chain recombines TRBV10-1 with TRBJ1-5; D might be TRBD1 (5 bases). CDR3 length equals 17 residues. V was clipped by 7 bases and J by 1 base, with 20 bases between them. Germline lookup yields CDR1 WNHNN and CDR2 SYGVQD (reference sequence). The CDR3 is CASIGARRDLSNQPQHF. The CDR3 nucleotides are TGCGCCAGCATTGGGGCGCGAAGAGATTTGAGCAATCAGCCCCAGCATTTT.

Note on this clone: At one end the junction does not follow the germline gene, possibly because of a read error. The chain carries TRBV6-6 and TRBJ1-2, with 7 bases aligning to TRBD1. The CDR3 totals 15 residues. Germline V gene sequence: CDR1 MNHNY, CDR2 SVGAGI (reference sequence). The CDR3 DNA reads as TGTGCCAGCGCCCTCCAGGGGGGAAAGAACTCTGGCTACACCTTC. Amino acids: CASALQGGKNSGYTF.